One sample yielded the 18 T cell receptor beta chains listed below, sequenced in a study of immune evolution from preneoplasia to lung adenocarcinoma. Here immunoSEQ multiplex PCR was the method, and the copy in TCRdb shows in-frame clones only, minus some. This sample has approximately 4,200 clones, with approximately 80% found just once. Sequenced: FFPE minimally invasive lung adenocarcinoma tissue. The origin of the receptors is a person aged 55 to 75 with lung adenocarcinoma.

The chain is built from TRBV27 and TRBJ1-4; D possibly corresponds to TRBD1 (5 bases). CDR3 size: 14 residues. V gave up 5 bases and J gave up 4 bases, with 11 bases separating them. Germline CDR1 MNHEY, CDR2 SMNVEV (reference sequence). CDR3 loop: CASSPRQNNEKLFF. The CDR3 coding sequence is TGTGCCAGCAGTCCTAGACAGAATAATGAAAAACTGTTTTTT.

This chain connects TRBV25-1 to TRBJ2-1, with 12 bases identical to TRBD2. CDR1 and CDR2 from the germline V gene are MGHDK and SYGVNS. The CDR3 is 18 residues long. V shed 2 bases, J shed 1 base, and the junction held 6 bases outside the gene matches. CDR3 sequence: CASSEPSSGRASYNEQFF. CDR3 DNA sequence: TGTGCCAGCAGTGAACCCTCTAGCGGGAGGGCATCCTACAATGAGCAGTTCTTC.

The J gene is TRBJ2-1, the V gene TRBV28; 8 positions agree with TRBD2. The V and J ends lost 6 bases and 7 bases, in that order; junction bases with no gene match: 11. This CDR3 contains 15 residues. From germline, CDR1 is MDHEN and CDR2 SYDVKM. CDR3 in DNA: TGTGCCAGCAGCCAAGCCGGAGCGGGAGTTAATGAGCAGTTCTTC. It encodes CASSQAGAGVNEQFF.

The CDR3 sequence is CASSVGGDRGYRTNEQFF. CDR3 coding DNA: TGTGCCAGCAGCGTGGGGGGGGATAGGGGCTATAGGACCAATGAGCAGTTCTTC. V is TRBV9 and J is TRBJ2-1; 7 nucleotides line up with TRBD2. Germline lookup yields CDR1 SGDLS and CDR2 YYNGEE. V gave up 2 bases and J gave up 6 bases; unmatched junction bases: 17. The CDR3 contains 18 residues. Looking up the rest from reference TRBV9 and TRBJ2-1 gives the full variable domain: DSGVTQTPKHLITATGQRVTLRCSPRSGDLSVYWYQQSLDQGLQFLIQYYNGEERAKGNILERFSAQQFPDLHSELNLSSLELGDSALYFCASSVGGDRGYRTNEQFFGPGTRLTVL.

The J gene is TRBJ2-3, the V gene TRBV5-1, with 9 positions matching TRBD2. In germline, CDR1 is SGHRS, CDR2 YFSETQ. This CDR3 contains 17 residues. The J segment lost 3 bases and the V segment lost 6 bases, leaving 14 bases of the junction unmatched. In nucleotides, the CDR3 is TGCGCCAGCAACCCCTTTGGGGCGGGAGGGCCAACAGATACGCAGTATTTT. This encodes CASNPFGAGGPTDTQYF.

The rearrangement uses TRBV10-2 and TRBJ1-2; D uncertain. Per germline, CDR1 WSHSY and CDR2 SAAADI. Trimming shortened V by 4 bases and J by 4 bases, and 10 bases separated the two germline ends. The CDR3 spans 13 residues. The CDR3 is CASSAQLLYGYTF. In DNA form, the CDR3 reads TGCGCCAGCAGTGCGCAGCTCCTCTATGGCTACACCTTC.

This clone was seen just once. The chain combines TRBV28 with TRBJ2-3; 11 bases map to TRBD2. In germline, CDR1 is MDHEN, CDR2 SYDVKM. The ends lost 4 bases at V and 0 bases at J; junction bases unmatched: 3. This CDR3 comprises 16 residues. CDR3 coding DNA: TGTGCCAGCAGTTCCATAGCGGGAGGGAGCACAGATACGCAGTATTTT. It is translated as CASSSIAGGSTDTQYF.

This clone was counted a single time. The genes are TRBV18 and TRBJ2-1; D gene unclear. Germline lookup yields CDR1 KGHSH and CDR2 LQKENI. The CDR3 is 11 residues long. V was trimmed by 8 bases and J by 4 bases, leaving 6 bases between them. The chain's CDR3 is CASRGYNEQFF. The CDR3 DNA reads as TGTGCCAGCCGTGGGTACAATGAGCAGTTCTTC.

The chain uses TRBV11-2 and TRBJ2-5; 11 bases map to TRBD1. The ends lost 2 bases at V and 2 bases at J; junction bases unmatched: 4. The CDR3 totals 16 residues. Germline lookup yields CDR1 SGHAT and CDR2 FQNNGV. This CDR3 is CASSLNRDRGQETQYF. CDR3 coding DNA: TGTGCCAGCAGCTTAAACCGGGACAGGGGGCAAGAGACCCAGTACTTC.

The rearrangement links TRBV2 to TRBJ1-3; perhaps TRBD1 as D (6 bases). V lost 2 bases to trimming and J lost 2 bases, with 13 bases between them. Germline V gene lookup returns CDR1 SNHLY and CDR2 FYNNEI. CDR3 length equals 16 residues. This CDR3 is CASSEMGHLAGNTIYF. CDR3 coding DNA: TGTGCCAGCAGTGAAATGGGACATCTCGCTGGAAACACCATATATTTT.

The DNA of the CDR3 is TGTGCCAGCAGTTTCCAGGACAGAACCACCGGGGAGCTGTTTTTT. Amino acids: CASSFQDRTTGELFF. The chain links TRBV28 to TRBJ2-2; TRBD1 might be the D (6 bases). Germline V gene sequence: CDR1 MDHEN, CDR2 SYDVKM. Trimming removed 3 bases at V and 4 bases at J, with 12 bases between. The CDR3 contains 15 residues.

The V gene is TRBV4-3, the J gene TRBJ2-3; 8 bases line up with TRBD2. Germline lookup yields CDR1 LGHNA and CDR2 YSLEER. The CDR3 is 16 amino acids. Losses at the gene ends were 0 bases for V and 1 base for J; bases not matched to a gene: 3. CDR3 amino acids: CASSQDQAGGTDTQYF. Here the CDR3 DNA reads TGCGCCAGCAGCCAAGATCAAGCGGGGGGCACAGATACGCAGTATTTT.

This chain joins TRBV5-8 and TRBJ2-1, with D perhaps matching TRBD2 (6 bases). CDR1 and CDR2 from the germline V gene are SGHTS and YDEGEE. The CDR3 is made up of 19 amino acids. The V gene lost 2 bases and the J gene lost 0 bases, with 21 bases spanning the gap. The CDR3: CASSFTEGRREHSYNEQFF. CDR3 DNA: TGTGCCAGCAGCTTCACCGAGGGGAGGAGGGAACACTCCTACAATGAGCAGTTCTTC.

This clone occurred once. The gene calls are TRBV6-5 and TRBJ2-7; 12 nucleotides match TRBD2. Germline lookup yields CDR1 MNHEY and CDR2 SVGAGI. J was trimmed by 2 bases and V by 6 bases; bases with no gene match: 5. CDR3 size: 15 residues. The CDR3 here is CASRGGLAGTYEQYF. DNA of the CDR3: TGTGCCAGCAGGGGGGGACTAGCGGGTACCTACGAGCAGTACTTC.

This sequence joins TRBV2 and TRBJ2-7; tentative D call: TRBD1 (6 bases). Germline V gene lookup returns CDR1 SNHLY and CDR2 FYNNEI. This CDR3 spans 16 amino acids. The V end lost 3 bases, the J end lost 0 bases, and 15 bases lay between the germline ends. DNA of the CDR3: TGTGCCAGCAGTGACACATCGACAGGCAACTCCTACGAGCAGTACTTC. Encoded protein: CASSDTSTGNSYEQYF. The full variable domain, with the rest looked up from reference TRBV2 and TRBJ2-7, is EPEVTQTPSHQVTQMGQEVILRCVPISNHLYFYWYRQILGQKVEFLVSFYNNEISEKSEIFDDQFSVERPDGSNFTLKIRSTKLEDSAMYFCASSDTSTGNSYEQYFGPGTRLTVT.

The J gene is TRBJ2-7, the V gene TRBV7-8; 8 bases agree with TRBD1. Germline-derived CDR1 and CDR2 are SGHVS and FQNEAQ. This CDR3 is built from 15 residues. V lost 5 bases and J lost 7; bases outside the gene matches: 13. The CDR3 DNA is TGTGCCAGCAGCCCGAGACAGGGGCCAACGGCAGAGCAGTACTTC. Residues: CASSPRQGPTAEQYF.

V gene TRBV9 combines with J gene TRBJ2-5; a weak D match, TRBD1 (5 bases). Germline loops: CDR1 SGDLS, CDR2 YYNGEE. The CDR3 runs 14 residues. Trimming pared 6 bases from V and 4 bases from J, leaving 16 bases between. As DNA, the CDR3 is TGTGCCAGCAACTTCCAGGGTGGGCGAGAGACCCAGTACTTC. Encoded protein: CASNFQGGRETQYF.

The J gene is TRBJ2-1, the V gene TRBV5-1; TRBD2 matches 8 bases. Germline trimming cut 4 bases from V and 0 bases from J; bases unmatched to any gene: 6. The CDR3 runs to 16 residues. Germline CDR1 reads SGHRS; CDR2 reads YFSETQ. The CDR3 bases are TGCGCCAGCAGCCCGGGGAGCGGGAGCTCCTACAATGAGCAGTTCTTC. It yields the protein CASSPGSGSSYNEQFF.